The T cell receptor beta chain under discussion was sequenced for a study of T cells in tuberculosis. Study-wide points: Low-affinity CD1B-GMM tetramer-binding T cells may have been missed.

Thawed, overnight-rested PBMC were stained with GMM-loaded CD1B tetramer, viability dye and anti-CD3, then sorted. The CD1B tetramers carried C32 glucose monomycolate purified from Rhodococcus equi. CD14-expressing monocytes were removed from PBMC before cryopreservation and sorting. Each donor contributed about 100,000 sorted tetramer-negative cells. TCRdb's copy holds only in-frame clones and misses some; the assay was immunoSEQ multiplex PCR. This table has 60,000 or so clones, about 76% appearing once. CDR3 length: 16 residues. CDR1 and CDR2 (germline): SGHAT, FQNNGV. Trimming shortened V by 0 bases and J by 3 bases, and 15 bases separated the two germline ends.

The chain carries TRBV11-2 and TRBJ2-7, with D possibly matching TRBD1 (7 bases). This sequence originates from an adult woman with latent tuberculosis. The sequenced sample was CD1b-GMM tetramer-negative cells sorted from PBMCs. The CDR3 reads CASSLEDSQGGYEQYF. The CDR3 DNA follows: TGTGCCAGCAGCTTAGAGGATAGCCAGGGGGGCTACGAGCAGTACTTC.